The present entry profiles one TCR beta chain with its context. As yet, its antigen is unknown. The germline V gene has CDR1 SGHRS and CDR2 YFSETQ. V shed 1 base and J shed 0 bases, with 8 bases lying between them. This CDR3 is built from 15 residues. The table came from immunoSEQ multiplex PCR; TCRdb's copy has only in-frame clones and leaves some out. The sample lists about 19,000 clones, 80% to 95% occurring once. The sample belongs to a study of lymphopenia after photon versus proton radiotherapy. The study's findings and limits: Better survival with proton therapy was suggested as possible, not demonstrated. Photon-treated patients lost naive T cells and TCR diversity; proton-treated stayed stable.

The receptor's source is a man aged 60-69 years with pancreatic cancer. The chain carries TRBV5-1 and TRBJ1-3; D call uncertain. This specimen was peripheral blood, taken from a patient treated with photon-based radiotherapy. This CDR3 reads CASSLMGVSGNTIYF. The DNA for the CDR3 is TGCGCCAGCAGCTTGATGGGTGTCTCTGGAAACACCATATATTTT.